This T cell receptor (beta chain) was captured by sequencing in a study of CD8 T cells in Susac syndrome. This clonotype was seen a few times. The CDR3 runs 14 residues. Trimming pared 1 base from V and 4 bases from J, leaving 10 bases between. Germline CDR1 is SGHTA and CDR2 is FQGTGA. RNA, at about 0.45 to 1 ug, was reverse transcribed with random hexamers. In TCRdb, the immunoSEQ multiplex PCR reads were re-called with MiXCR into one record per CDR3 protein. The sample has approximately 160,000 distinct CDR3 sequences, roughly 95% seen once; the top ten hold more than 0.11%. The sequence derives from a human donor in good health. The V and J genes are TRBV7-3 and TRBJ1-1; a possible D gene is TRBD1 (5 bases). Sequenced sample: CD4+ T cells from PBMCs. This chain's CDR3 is CASSLIQGSTEAFF. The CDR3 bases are TGTGCCAGCAGCTTAATCCAGGGTAGCACTGAAGCTTTCTTT.